Below, 23 T cell receptor beta chains from the same sample are listed, as sequenced in a study of CD8 T cells in ankylosing spondylitis. Study results and caveats: In ankylosing spondylitis blood, a motif of roughly 8 highly homologous TCR beta variants appeared characteristic.

These TCRs' antigens remain unknown. TCRdb recomputed calls from the 5' RACE reads with MiXCR, one row per CDR3 protein. The table shows roughly 700,000 distinct CDR3 sequences, with around a fifth occurring only once. Sequenced sample: blood, either unsorted or a sorted T cell fraction (not recorded which). These receptors all come from a male donor with ankylosing spondylitis.

The chain links TRBV4-2 to TRBJ1-6; no clear D. The ends were cut back, 0 bases at V and 6 bases at J, with 12 bases in the middle. CDR1 and CDR2 from the germline V gene are LGHNA and YNFKEQ. This CDR3 spans 16 amino acids. The CDR3 loop reads CASSQERGALNSPLHF. The CDR3, as DNA: TGTGCCAGCAGCCAAGAGCGAGGAGCACTTAATTCACCCCTCCACTTT.

This clonotype has a handful of counts. The chain carries TRBV20-1 and TRBJ1-1; D not certain. V was trimmed by 6 bases and J by 3 bases, leaving 17 bases between them. Per germline, CDR1 DFQATT and CDR2 SNEGSKA (reference sequence). This CDR3 contains 14 residues. The DNA for the CDR3 is TGCAGTGCCGCTGGACGACGACGGGACACTGAAGCTTTCTTT. As protein: CSAAGRRRDTEAFF.

This clonotype was counted a few times. The CDR3 region is CASNAGPSYGYTF. The CDR3 region has the DNA TGTGCCAGCAACGCAGGGCCTAGCTATGGCTACACCTTC. The chain couples TRBV2 to TRBJ1-2, with a tentative D call TRBD1 (5 bases). The CDR3 length is 13 residues. CDR1 and CDR2 from the germline V gene are SNHLY and FYNNEI. V was cut by 7 bases and J by 4 bases, with 13 bases left in between.

The chain joins TRBV6-1 to TRBJ2-7; no clear D gene. Trimming removed 0 bases from V and 5 bases from J, with 11 bases in between. Germline assignment: CDR1 MNHNS and CDR2 SASEGT. This CDR3 has 14 residues. CDR3: CASSEAGFSNEQYF. CDR3 sequence (DNA): TGTGCCAGCAGTGAAGCGGGCTTTAGCAACGAGCAGTACTTC.

The chain carries TRBV27 and TRBJ1-1; possibly TRBD1 for D (6 bases). CDR3 size: 13 residues. The V end lost 5 bases, the J end lost 4 bases, and 11 bases lay between the germline ends. Germline V CDR1 and CDR2: MNHEY, SMNVEV (reference sequence). The DNA for the CDR3 is TGTGCCAGCAGTACGGGGGGCGTCACTGAAGCTTTCTTT. It specifies CASSTGGVTEAFF.

This chain links TRBV12-3 or TRBV12-4 with TRBJ2-5; no definite D call. The CDR3 extends over 14 amino acids. Trimming pared 6 bases from V and 1 base from J, leaving 12 bases between. The CDR3 DNA is TGTGCCAGCAGCCTGACAATGCCCCAAGAGACCCAGTACTTC. Translation gives CASSLTMPQETQYF.

This clonotype was counted only a few times. The J gene is TRBJ1-1, the V gene TRBV11-2; D uncertain. Trimming took 5 bases from V and 0 from J, leaving 28 bases between them. The CDR3 consists of 20 residues. Germline loops: CDR1 SGHAT, CDR2 FQNNGV. DNA of the CDR3: TGTGCCAGCAGCCTAAGGATATCTGTTACCCCTACGATTATGAACACTGAAGCTTTCTTT. The encoded protein is CASSLRISVTPTIMNTEAFF.

This clonotype was detected a few times. The chain uses TRBV5-6 and TRBJ2-7; TRBD2 might be the D (5 bases). Germline lookup yields CDR1 SGHDT and CDR2 YYEEEE. The V end lost 7 bases, the J end lost 4 bases, and 15 bases lay between the germline ends. The CDR3 extends over 13 amino acids. The CDR3 loop reads CASSRVGEYEQYF. In nucleotides, the CDR3 is TGTGCCAGCTCGCGGGTCGGCGAGTACGAGCAGTACTTC. Full variable domain (outside the CDR3, taken from reference TRBV5-6 and TRBJ2-7): DAGVTQSPTHLIKTRGQQVTLRCSPKSGHDTVSWYQQALGQGPQFIFQYYEEEERQRGNFPDRFSGHQFPNYSSELNVNALLLGDSALYLCASSRVGEYEQYFGPGTRLTVT.

The sample holds many counts of this clonotype. V is TRBV12-3 or TRBV12-4 and J is TRBJ2-1; weak D call: TRBD1 (6 bases). V shed 5 bases and J shed 8 bases, with 7 bases lying between them. The CDR3 is 11 residues long. The CDR3 nucleotides read TGTGCCAGCAGTCCAGGGGATGAGCAGTTCTTC. Residues: CASSPGDEQFF.

This chain links TRBV12-3 or TRBV12-4 with TRBJ2-7; D not resolved. V lost 3 bases and J 4 bases, leaving 10 bases between the germline ends. This CDR3 comprises 13 residues. DNA for the CDR3: TGTGCCAGCAGTTTGGAGCTCACTTACGAGCAGTACTTC. Translated: CASSLELTYEQYF.

There are a few counts of this clonotype. This rearrangement joins TRBV7-8 to TRBJ1-2; no firm D call. Trimming stripped 5 bases from V and 5 bases from J, with 18 bases between. The CDR3 consists of 15 residues. Germline assignment: CDR1 SGHVS and CDR2 FQNEAQ. The CDR3 DNA follows: TGTGCCAGCAGCCCCCGGACGGAAAACCATTATGGCTACACCTTC. Translation: CASSPRTENHYGYTF.

This clonotype was seen ten or more times. V usage is TRBV12-3 or TRBV12-4 and J usage is TRBJ1-1; D gene ambiguous. The CDR3 extends over 14 amino acids. V was cut by 5 bases and J by 0 bases, with 10 bases left in between. Written as DNA, the CDR3 is TGTGCCAGCAGTAGAGGACGTCTGAACACTGAAGCTTTCTTT. This codes for CASSRGRLNTEAFF.

V is TRBV5-1 and J is TRBJ1-4; D is undetermined. V was trimmed by 2 bases and J by 8 bases, leaving 16 bases between them. The CDR3 loop spans 15 amino acids. In germline, CDR1 is SGHRS, CDR2 YFSETQ. CDR3 sequence (DNA): TGCGCCAGCAGCTTCCTGGACCCCGCTCGGGAAAAACTGTTTTTT. This sequence encodes CASSFLDPAREKLFF. Full variable domain (rest looked up from reference TRBV5-1 and TRBJ1-4): KAGVTQTPRYLIKTRGQQVTLSCSPISGHRSVSWYQQTPGQGLQFLFEYFSETQRNKGNFPGRFSGRQFSNSRSEMNVSTLELGDSALYLCASSFLDPAREKLFFGSGTQLSVL.

The CDR3 protein is CASSRLSSYEQYF. The CDR3 coding sequence is TGTGCCAGCAGTCGTCTGTCCTCCTACGAGCAGTACTTC. The chain uses TRBV7-9 and TRBJ2-7; D is unresolved. V was shortened by 6 bases and J by 0 bases, with 9 bases between the two germline ends. The CDR3 is made up of 13 amino acids. Germline CDR1 reads SEHNR; CDR2 reads FQNEAQ (reference sequence).

This clonotype has more than one count but fewer than ten. V is TRBV4-1 and J is TRBJ2-1; 7 bases agree with TRBD1. Trimming cost V 0 bases and J 3 bases; bases outside gene matches: 2. In germline, CDR1 is MGHRA, CDR2 YSYEKL. The CDR3 is made up of 15 amino acids. In nucleotides, the CDR3 is TGCGCCAGCAGCCAAGAGGGACAGTACTACAATGAGCAGTTCTTC. The encoded protein is CASSQEGQYYNEQFF.

The rearrangement links TRBV27 to TRBJ2-3; possible D gene TRBD2, 6 bases. V was pared by 5 bases and J by 6 bases, with 21 bases between. The CDR3 is 16 amino acids. In germline, CDR1 is MNHEY, CDR2 SMNVEV (reference sequence). CDR3 sequence: CASSPPPAGVRDTQYF. In nucleotides, the CDR3 is TGTGCCAGCAGTCCACCCCCAGCGGGTGTAAGGGATACGCAGTATTTT.

This clonotype has a handful of counts. The chain joins TRBV6-5 to TRBJ1-1; no reliable D call. Germline V gene lookup returns CDR1 MNHEY and CDR2 SVGAGI. The length of the CDR3 is 12 residues. With 7 bases removed from V and 5 bases from J, the gap between germline ends came to 11 bases. Here the CDR3 DNA reads TGTGCCAGCAAACGTGGCACGACTGAAGCTTTCTTT. Translating it yields CASKRGTTEAFF.

The gene calls are TRBV6-2 or TRBV6-3 and TRBJ2-1; the match to TRBD2 covers 13 bases. In germline, CDR1 is MNHEY, CDR2 SVGEGT. The CDR3 has 19 amino acids. J lost 0 bases, V lost 4 bases, and 9 bases had no gene match. In DNA form, the CDR3 reads TGTGCCAGCAGTTTTTCAACCGGGACTAGCGGGGCCTCCTACAATGAGCAGTTCTTC. This codes for CASSFSTGTSGASYNEQFF.

The chain has TRBV30 and TRBJ1-1; 8 positions match TRBD1. V trimming: 8 bases; J trimming: 4 bases; junction bases outside the gene matches: 9. The CDR3 is 13 amino acids. Germline V CDR1 and CDR2: GTSNPN, SVGIG (reference sequence). CDR3 nucleotides: TGTGCCCAACAACAGGGGGAAGTCACTGAAGCTTTCTTT. Amino acid sequence: CAQQQGEVTEAFF.

At least ten counts were recorded for this clonotype. The V and J genes are TRBV12-3 or TRBV12-4 and TRBJ1-2; D ambiguous. The ends were cut back, 4 bases at V and 2 bases at J, with 5 bases in the middle. The CDR3 loop spans 12 amino acids. CDR3 DNA: TGTGCCAGCAGTTACCGGAACTATGGCTACACCTTC. Residues: CASSYRNYGYTF.

Of note for this clonotype: Sequence at one end of the junction differs from germline and may be a read error. The chain recombines TRBV7-2 with TRBJ1-1, with 7 bases that match TRBD1. This CDR3 region has 15 residues. Germline V lookup: CDR1 SGHTA, CDR2 FQGNSA. Written as DNA, the CDR3 is TGTGCCAACAGCGAACAGGGGTCGGGGGACACTGAAGCTTTCTTT. Translation gives CANSEQGSGDTEAFF. The whole variable domain, filled in from reference TRBV7-2 and TRBJ1-1, reads GAGVSQSPSNKVTEKGKDVELRCDPISGHTALYWYRQSLGQGLEFLIYFQGNSAPDKSGLPSDRFSAERTGGSVSTLTIQRTQQEDSAVYLCANSEQGSGDTEAFFGQGTRLTVV.

This clonotype was counted between two and nine times. The gene calls are TRBV20-1 and TRBJ1-1; a possible D gene is TRBD1 (5 bases). Trimming cost V 0 bases and J 5 bases, with 13 bases left between them. The CDR3 covers 14 residues. From germline, CDR1 is DFQATT and CDR2 SNEGSKA (reference sequence). This chain's CDR3 is CSAREPGTGTEAFF. The DNA for the CDR3 is TGCAGTGCTAGAGAACCAGGGACGGGGACTGAAGCTTTCTTT.

The rearrangement joins TRBV7-7 to TRBJ2-1; 7 bases line up with TRBD1. The CDR3 consists of 13 residues. The ends lost 3 bases at V and 8 bases at J; junction bases unmatched: 4. CDR1 SSHAT and CDR2 FNYEAQ come from the germline V gene (reference sequence). The CDR3 sequence is CASSFDREDEQFF. The CDR3 DNA reads as TGTGCCAGCAGCTTCGACAGGGAAGATGAGCAGTTCTTC. Full variable domain (remainder filled in from reference TRBV7-7 and TRBJ2-1): GAGVSQSPRYKVTKRGQDVTLRCDPISSHATLYWYQQALGQGPEFLTYFNYEAQPDKSGLPSDRFSAERPEGSISTLTIQRTEQRDSAMYRCASSFDREDEQFFGPGTRLTVL.